Listed below are T cell receptor beta chains from one sample, sequenced in a study of shared clonotypes between healthy human individuals. Method: immunoSEQ multiplex PCR; TCRdb's copy keeps in-frame clones and lacks some. The table lists just over 2,000,000 clones, 85% to 95% of them singletons. Material for sequencing was naive CD4+ T cells sorted from blood. These receptor sequences come from a man between 18 and 35 years old in good health. Both conserved end residues are part of each CDR3. A D gene is named only where the DNA matches it firmly. Rows may omit the clone size; those that give it use once, few, many or a size class.

v_gene	j_gene	d_gene	abundance	CDR3nt	CDR3aa
TRBV7-9	TRBJ2-3	TRBD2	-	TGTGCCAGCAGCTTAGGTAGCGGGGTCACAGATACGCAGTATTTT	CASSLGSGVTDTQYF
TRBV13	TRBJ2-1	TRBD2	-	TGTGCCAGCAGCTTGACTAGCGGGGGATCCTACAATGAGCAGTTCTTC	CASSLTSGGSYNEQFF
TRBV10-1	TRBJ2-1	TRBD2	-	TGCGCCAGCAGTGGTCCAGCGGGACGGGATGAGCAGTTCTTC	CASSGPAGRDEQFF
TRBV7-6	TRBJ2-1	-	-	TGTGCCAGCAGCTTAGTCCAAAACTCCTACAATGAGCAGTTCTTC	CASSLVQNSYNEQFF
TRBV2	TRBJ1-2	-	-	TGTGCCAGCAGTGCCGGACCGATAGCCTATGGCTACACCTTC	CASSAGPIAYGYTF
TRBV6-5	TRBJ2-5	-	-	TGTGCCAGCAGCCGGACCCCCCAAGAGACCCAGTACTTC	CASSRTPQETQYF
TRBV7-2	TRBJ1-5	-	once	TGTGCCAGCAGCTTAGGTACGTCGGCCTATAGCAATCAGCCCCAGCATTTT	CASSLGTSAYSNQPQHF
TRBV6-4	TRBJ2-7	-	-	TGTGCCAGCAGTGACTCGCGGGACAACTCCTACGAGCAGTACTTC	CASSDSRDNSYEQYF
TRBV5-1	TRBJ2-3	-	-	TGCGCCAGCAGGGGCGGTACTAGCACAGATACGCAGTATTTT	CASRGGTSTDTQYF
TRBV9	TRBJ2-1	TRBD2	-	TGTGCCAGCAGCCTTAGCGGGAGGGTCGAGAATGAGCAGTTCTTC	CASSLSGRVENEQFF
TRBV25-1	TRBJ2-7	-	-	TGTGCCAGCAGTGACGAGAGAAAGGGGGGGAGGCCCGAGCAGTACTTC	CASSDERKGGRPEQYF
TRBV25-1	TRBJ2-1	-	-	TGTGCCAGCAGCATATACAATGAGCAGTTCTTC	CASSIYNEQFF
TRBV5-1	TRBJ2-7	TRBD2	-	TGCGCCAGCAGCCTGGGCGGGGGTTCCCTCGAGCAGTACTTC	CASSLGGGSLEQYF
TRBV5-5	TRBJ2-1	-	-	TGTGCCAGCAGCTTGGAAGGGAATTCCTACAATGAGCAGTTCTTC	CASSLEGNSYNEQFF
TRBV7-8	TRBJ1-3	-	-	TGTGCCAGCAGCTTAGACAGGAACTCTGGAAACACCATATATTTT	CASSLDRNSGNTIYF
TRBV19	TRBJ1-1	TRBD1	-	TGTGCCAGTAGATCGTTGACAGGGGAGATGAACACTGAAGCTTTCTTT	CASRSLTGEMNTEAFF
TRBV7-9	TRBJ2-2	-	-	TGTGCCAGCAGCTCCCCGGGACACGTGAACACCGGGGAGCTGTTTTTT	CASSSPGHVNTGELFF